The next 10 T cell receptor beta chains were all read from a single sample in a study of beta chain features in type 1 diabetes (dated by TCRdb to 2017 to 2018). The library came from the immunoSEQ multiplex PCR assay. The entire amount of isolated RNA was reverse transcribed using the High Capacity cDNA Reverse Transcription Kit, so the sequenced TCRB transcripts were expressed ones. The clones in this table, taken by TCRdb from immuneACCESS, are in-frame only. Not every clone is retained; where verified, under half of the shortfall comes from an unresolved V gene, and the cause of the rest is unknown. Recorded for this sample are hundreds of thousands of clones; under 8.5% of them occurred a single time. The top ten constitute around 0.45% of the sample. The sequencing input was central memory CD4+ T cells from blood. These receptors all come from a woman under 30 in good health.

In this sample, this clone turned up a few times. The chain carries TRBV30 and TRBJ2-5; D not certain. The germline V gene has CDR1 GTSNPN and CDR2 SVGIG (reference sequence). The ends were cut back, 5 bases at V and 5 bases at J, with 15 bases in the middle. The CDR3 has 13 residues. DNA for the CDR3: TGTGCCTGGGTGGCACGCTCCAACGAGACCCAGTACTTC. It yields the protein CAWVARSNETQYF.

This clone has more than one count but fewer than ten. The CDR3 is CASGRGPEGTDTQYF. CDR3 DNA sequence: TGTGCCAGCGGCAGGGGGCCCGAGGGCACAGATACGCAGTATTTT. The chain has TRBV7-3 and TRBJ2-3; 8 bases match TRBD1. CDR1 and CDR2 from the germline V gene are SGHTA and FQGTGA. This CDR3 spans 15 amino acids. The V and J ends lost 8 bases and 1 base, in that order; junction bases with no gene match: 8.

The genes are TRBV5-4 and TRBJ1-2; D remains unclear. This CDR3 spans 13 amino acids. The V gene's germline CDR1 is SGHNT and CDR2 YYREEE (reference sequence). Trimming pared 0 bases from V and 4 bases from J, leaving 7 bases between. The CDR3: CASSLEDRYGYTF. The DNA of the CDR3 is TGTGCCAGCAGCTTGGAGGATCGCTATGGCTACACCTTC.

The chain links TRBV6-6 to TRBJ2-1; D not certain. Trimming cost V 5 bases and J 8 bases, with 10 bases left between them. CDR3 length equals 12 residues. Looked up from germline, CDR1 is MNHNY and CDR2 is SVGAGI (reference sequence). The CDR3 loop reads CASSTPVHEQFF. CDR3 bases: TGTGCCAGCAGTACCCCAGTCCATGAGCAGTTCTTC.

This clone was observed a handful of times. This chain joins TRBV5-1 and TRBJ2-7, with TRBD1 identical over 8 bases. Losses at the gene ends were 2 bases for V and 6 bases for J; bases not matched to a gene: 7. The CDR3 loop spans 14 amino acids. CDR1 and CDR2 from the germline V gene are SGHRS and YFSETQ. The CDR3, as DNA: TGCGCCAGCAGCTTACTCCAGGGGGCGGGCGAGCAGTACTTC. It encodes CASSLLQGAGEQYF.

The table lists this clone with many counts. The gene calls are TRBV6-5 and TRBJ1-2; D remains ambiguous. This CDR3 contains 13 residues. Germline CDR1 MNHEY, CDR2 SVGAGI. V gave up 8 bases and J gave up 7 bases, with 17 bases separating them. The CDR3 DNA is TGTGCCAGCGGCATAGTTGGGATTCGTGGCTACACCTTC. Its protein product is CASGIVGIRGYTF.

V is TRBV2 and J is TRBJ2-2; D remains ambiguous. V was trimmed by 6 bases and J by 6 bases, leaving 17 bases between them. The CDR3 totals 15 residues. In germline, CDR1 is SNHLY, CDR2 FYNNEI. CDR3 in DNA: TGTGCCAGCAGGCAAACTCCAATGTCAGCCGGGGAGCTGTTTTTT. Its translation: CASRQTPMSAGELFF. The full variable domain, its missing parts supplied by reference TRBV2 and TRBJ2-2, is EPEVTQTPSHQVTQMGQEVILRCVPISNHLYFYWYRQILGQKVEFLVSFYNNEISEKSEIFDDQFSVERPDGSNFTLKIRSTKLEDSAMYFCASRQTPMSAGELFFGEGSRLTVL.

This clone was picked up a small number of times. The V and J genes are TRBV29-1 and TRBJ2-3; perhaps TRBD2 as D (5 bases). V gave up 3 bases and J gave up 0 bases, with 7 bases separating them. This CDR3 has 13 residues. Germline CDR1 is SQVTM and CDR2 is ANQGSEA. The CDR3 region is CSVERTSTDTQYF. CDR3 in DNA: TGCAGCGTTGAGCGGACTAGCACAGATACGCAGTATTTT.

This chain connects TRBV5-1 to TRBJ2-3; 9 nucleotides align to TRBD2. From germline, CDR1 is SGHRS and CDR2 YFSETQ. The CDR3 covers 15 residues. Trimming took 2 bases from V and 4 from J; bases not matched to a gene: 5. The CDR3 region has the DNA TGCGCCAGCAGCTTAGCGGGAGGATTCGCAGATACGCAGTATTTT. The encoded protein is CASSLAGGFADTQYF.

Comments on this clone: At the DNA level, this CDR3 is encoded by other sequences in the same sample as well. J is TRBJ2-5 and V is TRBV7-2; 12 positions match TRBD2. Germline V gene lookup returns CDR1 SGHTA and CDR2 FQGNSA. Trimming took 2 bases from V and 4 from J; bases not matched to a gene: 2. CDR3 length equals 15 residues. The CDR3 here is CASSLPGLAGETQYF. The CDR3 DNA is TGTGCCAGCAGCTTACCGGGACTAGCGGGAGAGACCCAGTACTTC.